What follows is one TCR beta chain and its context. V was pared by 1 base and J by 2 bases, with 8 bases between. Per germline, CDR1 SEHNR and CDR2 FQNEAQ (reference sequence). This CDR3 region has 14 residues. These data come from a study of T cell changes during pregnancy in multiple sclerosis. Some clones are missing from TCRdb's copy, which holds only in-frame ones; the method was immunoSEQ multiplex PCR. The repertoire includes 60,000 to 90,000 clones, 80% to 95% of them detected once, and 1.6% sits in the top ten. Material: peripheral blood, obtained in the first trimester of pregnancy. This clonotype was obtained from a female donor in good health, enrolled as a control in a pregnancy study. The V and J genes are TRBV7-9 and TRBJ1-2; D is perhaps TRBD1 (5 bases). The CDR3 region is CASSLGSGNYGYTF. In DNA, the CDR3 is TGTGCCAGCAGCTTAGGTTCAGGGAACTATGGCTACACCTTC.